This entry lists 30 T cell receptor beta chains sequenced from one sample in a study of T cells in Graves' hyperthyroidism and ophthalmopathy. TCR beta CDR3 regions were amplified from RNA. First-round RT-PCR of the TCR CDR3 relied on the HTBI primer set. TCRdb processed the multiplex PCR reads anew with MiXCR; each CDR3 protein has one entry. The sample lists about 400,000 distinct CDR3 sequences, about 15% occurring once. Sequencing was carried out using blood. These receptors came from a woman younger than 45 with Graves' ophthalmopathy.

In its sample, this clonotype was seen many times. This chain connects TRBV30 to TRBJ2-7; the D gene is possibly TRBD2 (6 bases). Per germline, CDR1 GTSNPN and CDR2 SVGIG (reference sequence). CDR3 length: 14 amino acids. Trimming pared 3 bases from V and 1 base from J, leaving 13 bases between. This CDR3 is CAWREGAESYEQYF. The CDR3 DNA sequence: TGTGCCTGGAGGGAGGGTGCAGAGTCCTACGAGCAGTACTTC.

This clonotype was observed at least ten times. The rearrangement links TRBV2 to TRBJ1-1; 8 bases map to TRBD1. Germline CDR1 reads SNHLY; CDR2 reads FYNNEI. This CDR3 comprises 13 residues. The trim removed 6 bases at V and 5 bases at J, leaving 5 bases unmatched. CDR3 DNA sequence: TGTGCCAGCAGAGGGGACAGGCTTACTGAAGCTTTCTTT. It is translated as CASRGDRLTEAFF.

This clonotype was recorded at least ten times. CDR3 sequence reads: CASSTATGGITGELFF. The CDR3 DNA is TGTGCCAGCAGCACCGCGACAGGGGGAATTACCGGGGAGCTGTTTTTT. The chain uses TRBV7-9 and TRBJ2-2; 9 bases are shared with TRBD1. The length of the CDR3 is 16 residues. Trimming cost V 5 bases and J 5 bases; bases outside gene matches: 9. CDR1 and CDR2 from the germline V gene are SEHNR and FQNEAQ (reference sequence). Full variable domain (outside the CDR3, taken from reference TRBV7-9 and TRBJ2-2): DTGVSQNPRHKITKRGQNVTFRCDPISEHNRLYWYRQTLGQGPEFLTYFQNEAQLEKSRLLSDRFSAERPKGSFSTLEIQRTEQGDSAMYLCASSTATGGITGELFFGEGSRLTVL.

V usage is TRBV27 and J usage is TRBJ2-5; TRBD2 matches at 15 bases. The CDR3 is made up of 16 amino acids. V shed 4 bases, J shed 2 bases, and the junction held 2 bases outside the gene matches. Germline-derived CDR1 and CDR2 are MNHEY and SMNVEV (reference sequence). The CDR3 DNA sequence: TGTGCCAGCAGTTGGACTAGCGGGGGGGAACAAGAGACCCAGTACTTC. Its translation: CASSWTSGGEQETQYF.

This clonotype has ten or more counts. Written as DNA, the CDR3 is TGTGCCAGCAGCTTACAAGTAGCGGGGGGTGGCTACAATGAGCAGTTCTTC. This encodes CASSLQVAGGGYNEQFF. The chain employs TRBV11-2 and TRBJ2-1, with 10 positions matching TRBD2. V lost 2 bases, J lost 3 bases, and 7 bases stayed unmatched. Per germline, CDR1 SGHAT and CDR2 FQNNGV. The CDR3 spans 17 residues.

The chain couples TRBV29-1 to TRBJ1-4; D remains ambiguous. CDR1 and CDR2 (germline): SQVTM, ANQGSEA. V lost 5 bases and J 6 bases, leaving 4 bases between the germline ends. The CDR3 covers 10 residues. Written as DNA, the CDR3 is TGCAGCGTTAAGGATGAAAAACTGTTTTTT. This sequence encodes CSVKDEKLFF.

The rearrangement uses TRBV6-1 and TRBJ1-4; 8 bases fit TRBD1. V lost 4 bases and J lost 0; bases outside the gene matches: 4. CDR1 and CDR2 (germline): MNHNS, SASEGT. CDR3 length: 16 amino acids. CDR3 sequence reads: CASSATGEATNEKLFF. The CDR3, as DNA: TGTGCCAGCAGTGCGACAGGGGAGGCAACTAATGAAAAACTGTTTTTT.

This clonotype was observed many times. The chain carries TRBV20-1 and TRBJ2-7, with D perhaps matching TRBD2 (6 bases). Germline V gene data show CDR1 as DFQATT and CDR2 as SNEGSKA (reference sequence). This CDR3 has 13 amino acids. V was cut by 3 bases and J by 3 bases, with 12 bases left in between. The CDR3 sequence is CSASLGGIYEQYF. CDR3 in DNA: TGCAGTGCTAGCCTAGGAGGGATCTACGAGCAGTACTTC.

A remark on this clonotype: A clone one base away is much larger, so this may be a read error. V usage is TRBV18 and J usage is TRBJ1-5; the D gene is possibly TRBD1 (5 bases). Germline lookup yields CDR1 KGHSH and CDR2 LQKENI. This CDR3 spans 16 amino acids. With 1 base removed from V and 6 bases from J, the gap between germline ends came to 16 bases. The DNA of the CDR3 is TGTGCCAGCTCACCACGTTCCGAGAGGGGCAGTCAGCCCCAGCATTTT. This translates into CASSPRSERGSQPQHF.

This chain links TRBV7-9 with TRBJ2-7; 10 bases are a match to TRBD2. V dropped 2 bases and J dropped 7; count of bases not matched to a gene: 8. This CDR3 has 15 amino acids. Germline CDR1 is SEHNR and CDR2 is FQNEAQ (reference sequence). The CDR3, as DNA: TGTGCCAGCAGCTTAAGCGGAGCGGGGGGGGAGGAGCAGTACTTC. This encodes CASSLSGAGGEEQYF.

This clonotype was counted only a few times. V usage is TRBV24-1 and J usage is TRBJ1-3; 7 bases are shared with TRBD1. Germline V gene data show CDR1 as KGHDR and CDR2 as SFDVKD. Trimming cost V 12 bases and J 3 bases; bases outside gene matches: 4. This CDR3 is 12 amino acids long. DNA for the CDR3: TGTGCCGCAGACAGGGATGGAAACACCATATATTTT. Translated, it gives CAADRDGNTIYF.

This clonotype has a count of ten or more. J is TRBJ2-3 and V is TRBV6-2 or TRBV6-3; 7 bases are shared with TRBD2. Germline trimming cut 7 bases from V and 3 bases from J; bases unmatched to any gene: 7. CDR1 is MNHEY and CDR2 is SVGEGT in the germline V gene. The CDR3 spans 14 residues. The CDR3 nucleotides read TGTGCCAGCACCAGCGGACTAGGTACAGATACGCAGTATTTT. Protein: CASTSGLGTDTQYF.

This clonotype has a count of ten or more. The CDR3 DNA sequence: TGTGCCAGCAGTCCACCACCCCCCGCGTATCAGCCCCAGCATTTT. Translating gives CASSPPPPAYQPQHF. The V and J genes are TRBV28 and TRBJ1-5; D is ambiguous. Germline loops: CDR1 MDHEN, CDR2 SYDVKM. The CDR3 contains 15 residues. Trimming left V 5 bases short and J 5 bases short, with 16 bases between.

The sample holds one count of this clonotype. V usage is TRBV7-8 and J usage is TRBJ2-7; 14 nucleotides line up with TRBD2. Germline V gene lookup returns CDR1 SGHVS and CDR2 FQNEAQ. The CDR3 extends over 18 amino acids. J lost 9 bases, V lost 4 bases, and 17 bases had no gene match. The CDR3 is CASSYSRVRLAGGQGQYF. For the CDR3, the DNA is TGTGCCAGCAGCTACTCTAGGGTTAGACTAGCGGGGGGGCAAGGGCAGTACTTC.

V and J are TRBV19 and TRBJ1-5; D gene ambiguous. Germline values: CDR1 LNHDA, CDR2 SQIVND (reference sequence). The CDR3 spans 15 residues. V was trimmed by 3 bases and J by 0 bases, leaving 9 bases between them. The CDR3 region has the DNA TGTGCCAGTAGTATGGGCAGGTTTAGCAATCAGCCCCAGCATTTT. As protein: CASSMGRFSNQPQHF.

J is TRBJ2-5 and V is TRBV5-6; D uncertain. The germline V and J ends were trimmed by 4 bases and 2 bases, with 12 bases remaining between them. The CDR3 covers 14 residues. Germline loops: CDR1 SGHDT, CDR2 YYEEEE. The CDR3 DNA reads TGTGCCAGCAGCCCCGCTTGGGTACAAGAGACCCAGTACTTC. Translated, it gives CASSPAWVQETQYF.

Many counts were recorded for this clonotype. The rearrangement joins TRBV5-1 to TRBJ2-2; 13 bases align to TRBD2. The CDR3 sequence is 18 residues long. Germline V gene sequence: CDR1 SGHRS, CDR2 YFSETQ. V lost 4 bases, J lost 3 bases, and 9 bases stayed unmatched. The CDR3 nucleotides read TGCGCCAGCAGCCCGGGGACTAGCGGGGCTCAGCACACCGGGGAGCTGTTTTTT. Residues: CASSPGTSGAQHTGELFF.

This clonotype was counted ten times or more. CDR3 protein: CATSRAGTNSYEQYF. The DNA of the CDR3 is TGTGCCACCAGCAGAGCCGGGACCAACTCCTACGAGCAGTACTTC. This chain links TRBV15 with TRBJ2-7; perhaps D is TRBD1 or TRBD2 (5 bases each). This CDR3 comprises 15 residues. CDR1 is LNHNV and CDR2 is YYDKDF in the germline V gene (reference sequence). The V gene lost 1 base and the J gene lost 0 bases, with 10 bases spanning the gap.

This clonotype was detected ten times or more. In DNA, the CDR3 is TGTGCCAGCAGCCCCCCGACAGGGTCCTATAATTCACCCCTCCACTTT. Protein sequence: CASSPPTGSYNSPLHF. The J gene is TRBJ1-6, the V gene TRBV6-2 or TRBV6-3; 7 nucleotides match TRBD1. V gave up 6 bases and J gave up 1 base; unmatched junction bases: 6. The germline CDR1 and CDR2 sequences are MNHEY and SVGEGT. This CDR3 is 16 amino acids long.

This clonotype has a count of ten or more. The chain is built from TRBV6-1 and TRBJ2-5, with D perhaps given as TRBD1 or TRBD2 (5 bases each). V was shortened by 6 bases and J by 4 bases, with 18 bases between the two germline ends. Per the germline V gene, CDR1 is MNHNS and CDR2 is SASEGT. The length of the CDR3 is 15 residues. The CDR3 sequence is CASRSLDGGRETQYF. The CDR3 DNA sequence: TGTGCCAGCAGGTCCCTCGATGGGGGAAGAGAGACCCAGTACTTC.

At least ten counts were recorded for this clonotype. V usage is TRBV3-1 and J usage is TRBJ2-7; D is unresolved. Germline assignment: CDR1 LGHDT and CDR2 YNNKEL (reference sequence). The germline V and J ends were trimmed by 1 base and 0 bases, with 10 bases remaining between them. This CDR3 contains 15 residues. The CDR3 loop is CASSQGGLLSYEQYF. CDR3 sequence (DNA): TGTGCCAGCAGCCAAGGTGGGTTACTCTCCTACGAGCAGTACTTC.

The rearrangement joins TRBV3-1 to TRBJ1-1; 12 nucleotides line up with TRBD1. CDR3 length: 17 residues. After removal of 5 bases from V and 0 bases from J, the junction contained 7 bases not matched to a gene. Germline V gene data show CDR1 as LGHDT and CDR2 as YNNKEL (reference sequence). The chain's CDR3 is CASSTTGTGGLNTEAFF. Written as DNA, the CDR3 is TGTGCCAGCAGCACAACCGGGACAGGGGGCTTGAACACTGAAGCTTTCTTT. Filled out from reference TRBV3-1 and TRBJ1-1, the complete variable domain reads DTAVSQTPKYLVTQMGNDKSIKCEQNLGHDTMYWYKQDSKKFLKIMFSYNNKELIINETVPNRFSPKSPDKAHLNLHINSLELGDSAVYFCASSTTGTGGLNTEAFFGQGTRLTVV.

About this clonotype: The junction differs from germline at one of its ends, possibly a read error. The chain couples TRBV5-1 to TRBJ2-3; possible D gene TRBD2, 5 bases. This CDR3 has 15 amino acids. Germline V lookup: CDR1 SGHRS, CDR2 YFSETQ. DNA of the CDR3: TGCGCCAGCAGCTCCGCCCCTCCTAGCACAGATACGCGGTATTTT. It translates to CASSSAPPSTDTRYF.

There are a few counts of this clonotype. With a much larger clone just one base away, this may be a read error. This sequence joins TRBV5-6 and TRBJ2-5, with TRBD1 identical over 9 bases. This CDR3 is 14 amino acids long. V was clipped by 6 bases and J by 9 bases; unmatched bases: 12. Per the germline V gene, CDR1 is SGHDT and CDR2 is YYEEEE. CDR3 DNA: TGTGCCAGCATAGGACAGGGGAATGTAGTGGCCCAGTACTTC. It encodes CASIGQGNVVAQYF.

Regarding this clonotype: This may be a read error: a much more frequent sequence differs by one nucleotide. The chain combines TRBV3-1 with TRBJ1-3; a possible D gene is TRBD1 (6 bases). The CDR3 is made up of 21 amino acids. Looked up from germline, CDR1 is LGHDT and CDR2 is YNNKEL (reference sequence). The CDR3 nucleotides read TGTGCCGGCAGCCATGGGGATGGGACCGCAGGGGCTCCTTTCTTTTTCAACACCATATATTTT. This encodes CAGSHGDGTAGAPFFFNTIYF. The full variable domain, completed using reference TRBV3-1 and TRBJ1-3, is DTAVSQTPKYLVTQMGNDKSIKCEQNLGHDTMYWYKQDSKKFLKIMFSYNNKELIINETVPNRFSPKSPDKAHLNLHINSLELGDSAVYFCAGSHGDGTAGAPFFFNTIYFGEGSWLTVV.

In this sample, this clonotype turned up a few times. This chain uses TRBV6-1 with TRBJ1-5; D not certain. Trimming shortened V by 1 base and J by 7 bases, and 14 bases separated the two germline ends. The CDR3 length is 15 residues. CDR1 and CDR2 (germline): MNHNS, SASEGT. Written as DNA, the CDR3 is TGTGCCAGCAGTGAAGTTTTAGGTGCGACACAGCCCCAGCATTTT. It translates to CASSEVLGATQPQHF.

This clonotype was counted at least ten times. One end of the junction does not line up with germline, which may come from a read error. The rearrangement links TRBV7-2 to TRBJ2-1; D uncertain. The germline CDR1 and CDR2 sequences are SGHTA and FQGNSA. The CDR3 length is 15 residues. The CDR3 reads CASSFGRHRSNGQFF. DNA of the CDR3: TGTGCCAGCAGCTTCGGTAGGCATCGGTCCAATGGGCAGTTCTTC.

There are many counts of this clonotype. J is TRBJ2-5 and V is TRBV27, with TRBD2 identical over 7 bases. Germline loops: CDR1 MNHEY, CDR2 SMNVEV (reference sequence). V lost 2 bases and J lost 3; bases outside the gene matches: 6. The CDR3 is made up of 15 amino acids. The CDR3 loop is CASSLVSGRKETQYF. In DNA, the CDR3 is TGTGCCAGCAGTTTAGTCTCCGGGAGGAAAGAGACCCAGTACTTC.

In its sample, this clonotype was seen many times. The genes are TRBV11-3 and TRBJ2-5; a possible D gene is TRBD2 (5 bases). V lost 5 bases, J lost 4 bases, and 8 bases lay in between. The CDR3 totals 12 residues. Germline-derived CDR1 and CDR2 are SGHNT and YENEEA. Written as DNA, the CDR3 is TGTGCCAGCAGCGACGCGGGAGAGACCCAGTACTTC. It translates to CASSDAGETQYF.

This clonotype was observed many times. This chain uses TRBV27 with TRBJ1-1; D unresolved. This CDR3 comprises 14 residues. V gave up 6 bases and J gave up 1 base, with 12 bases separating them. Germline V gene data show CDR1 as MNHEY and CDR2 as SMNVEV (reference sequence). CDR3 in amino acids: CASSTESENTEAFF. The DNA of the CDR3 is TGTGCCAGCAGCACGGAGTCGGAGAACACTGAAGCTTTCTTT.